This T cell receptor beta chain came from a study of OX40 agonist ivuxolimab in advanced cancers. Study-level background: Previous treatment with anti-PD-1, anti-PD-L1 or anti-CTLA-4 therapy was allowed; 30% to 50% had received some.

Regarding the study as a whole: On average, a greater number of expanded clones characterised CD8+ T cells relative to CD4+.

Note on this clone: The antigen remains undetermined.

The CDR3 contains 10 residues. Trimming pared 4 bases from V and 11 bases from J, leaving 9 bases between. The germline V gene encodes CDR1 SQVTM and CDR2 ANQGSEA. Measured with immunoSEQ multiplex PCR; TCRdb has only the in-frame clones, and not every one. Counted here are about 20,000 clones, around 82% occurring once; the ten biggest clones make up 21%. The source was CD4+ or CD8+ T cells sorted from blood, collected in a trial of the OX40 agonist ivuxolimab. This chain links TRBV29-1 with TRBJ2-1; no definite D call. The clonotype comes from an adult with an advanced solid tumor such as melanoma, head and neck, liver or kidney cancer. The CDR3 protein is CSVVGRQQFF. CDR3 in DNA: TGCAGCGTTGTTGGGCGCCAGCAGTTCTTC.